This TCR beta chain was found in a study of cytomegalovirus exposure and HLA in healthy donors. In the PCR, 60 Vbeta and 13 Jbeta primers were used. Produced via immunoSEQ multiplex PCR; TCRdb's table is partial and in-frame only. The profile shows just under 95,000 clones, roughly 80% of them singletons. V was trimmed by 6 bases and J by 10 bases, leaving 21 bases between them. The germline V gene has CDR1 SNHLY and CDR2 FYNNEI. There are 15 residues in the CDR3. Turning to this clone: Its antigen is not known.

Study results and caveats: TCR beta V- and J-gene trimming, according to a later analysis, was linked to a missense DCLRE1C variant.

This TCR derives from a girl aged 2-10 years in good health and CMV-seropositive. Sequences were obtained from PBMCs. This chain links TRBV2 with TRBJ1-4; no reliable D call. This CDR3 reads CASRKSPNPEGKLFF. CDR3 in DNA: TGTGCCAGCAGGAAGTCACCAAACCCCGAGGGAAAACTGTTTTTT.